Shown below are 12 T cell receptor beta chains from a single sample sequenced in a study of blood T cell repertoires in COVID-19. Generated by immunoSEQ multiplex PCR, the TCRdb table keeps only in-frame clones and is missing some. The sample holds approximately 96,000 clones, roughly 80% seen once. The specimen was peripheral blood. The receptors were sampled from a woman older than 75 with acute or convalescent COVID-19.

The chain carries TRBV6-2 or TRBV6-3 and TRBJ2-7; 7 bases are a match to TRBD1. The CDR3 consists of 14 residues. The germline gives CDR1 MNHEY, CDR2 SVGEGT. V shed 6 bases, J shed 3 bases, and the junction held 8 bases outside the gene matches. CDR3 residues: CASSSDRVDYEQYV. The CDR3 DNA reads as TGTGCCAGCAGCTCCGACAGGGTGGACTACGAGCAGTACGTC.

This chain joins TRBV5-1 and TRBJ2-1, with 7 nucleotides matching TRBD2. After removal of 0 bases from V and 5 bases from J, the junction contained 5 bases not matched to a gene. The germline gives CDR1 SGHRS, CDR2 YFSETQ. There are 15 residues in the CDR3. The CDR3 region has the DNA TGCGCCAGCAGCTTGGCGGGGAGGGACGACAATGAGCAGTTCTTC. Translating it yields CASSLAGRDDNEQFF.

The V call is TRBV28, the J call TRBJ1-2; D is perhaps TRBD1 (6 bases). The germline V gene encodes CDR1 MDHEN and CDR2 SYDVKM. V dropped 3 bases and J dropped 5 bases, with 13 bases sitting between them. CDR3 size: 14 residues. In DNA, the CDR3 is TGTGCCAGCAGTTTTAGGGGGATCTGGTATGGCTACACCTTC. This codes for CASSFRGIWYGYTF.

The gene calls are TRBV4-3 and TRBJ2-7; the D is unclear. Germline CDR1 is LGHNA and CDR2 is YSLEER. V gave up 0 bases and J gave up 1 base, with 10 bases separating them. The CDR3 covers 15 residues. CDR3 sequence (DNA): TGCGCCAGCAGCCAAGATCGGAAGGAGTCCTACGAGCAGTACGTC. Its translation: CASSQDRKESYEQYV.

The chain has TRBV18 and TRBJ1-1; possibly TRBD1 for D (6 bases). The germline V gene encodes CDR1 KGHSH and CDR2 LQKENI. This CDR3 comprises 15 residues. The V end was cut by 3 bases, the J end by 0 bases, with 11 bases between. The CDR3 coding sequence is TGTGCCAGCTCACCGTACAGGGCAGTGAACACTGAAGCTTTCTTT. Protein sequence: CASSPYRAVNTEAFF.

This clone was observed a few times. This chain links TRBV2 with TRBJ2-7; TRBD2 might be the D (6 bases). Germline V lookup: CDR1 SNHLY, CDR2 FYNNEI. The CDR3 is 15 amino acids. Trimming took off 2 bases at V and 0 bases at J, with 11 bases between the two ends. The DNA for the CDR3 is TGTGCCAGCAGTGAAACGCTAGCGCTCTCCTACGAGCAGTACTTC. It codes for CASSETLALSYEQYF.

V and J are TRBV30 and TRBJ1-5, with 7 positions matching TRBD1. Germline V gene lookup returns CDR1 GTSNPN and CDR2 SVGIG (reference sequence). Trimming at V came to 0 bases and at J to 1 base, leaving 3 bases not matched to a gene. CDR3 length: 15 residues. Here the CDR3 reads CAWSVRDSSNQPQHF. The CDR3 coding sequence is TGTGCCTGGAGTGTAAGGGACAGCAGCAATCAGCCCCAGCATTTT.

The V and J genes are TRBV6-5 and TRBJ1-2; 10 bases are shared with TRBD1. In germline, CDR1 is MNHEY, CDR2 SVGAGI. J gave up 6 bases and V 5 bases, and 6 bases lay outside the gene matches. The CDR3 runs 14 residues. The CDR3, as DNA: TGTGCCAGCAGTCCGACAGGGGGCTGGGATGGCTACACCTTC. This gives the protein CASSPTGGWDGYTF.

This sequence joins TRBV6-5 and TRBJ1-1; 8 nucleotides align to TRBD1. The CDR3 consists of 14 residues. The V gene end was trimmed by 8 bases and the J gene end by 4 bases; junction bases not matched to a gene: 9. Germline V gene lookup returns CDR1 MNHEY and CDR2 SVGAGI. The CDR3 is CASAGQGPGTEAFF. CDR3 DNA: TGTGCCAGCGCAGGACAGGGTCCGGGCACTGAAGCTTTCTTT.

This clone was observed once. V usage is TRBV9 and J usage is TRBJ1-2; D remains ambiguous. The CDR3 runs 14 residues. V was clipped by 4 bases and J by 0 bases, with 10 bases between them. Germline assignment: CDR1 SGDLS and CDR2 YYNGEE. The CDR3 here is CASSFKEANYGYTF. CDR3 DNA: TGTGCCAGCAGCTTTAAGGAGGCTAACTATGGCTACACCTTC.

This chain uses TRBV2 with TRBJ1-1, with unresolved D. Germline values: CDR1 SNHLY, CDR2 FYNNEI. The V end was cut by 4 bases, the J end by 6 bases, with 12 bases between. This CDR3 has 13 amino acids. In DNA, the CDR3 is TGTGCCAGCAGTGGCGGGCACGGGTCTGAAGCTTTCTTT. It is translated as CASSGGHGSEAFF.

The V call is TRBV6-6, the J call TRBJ1-1; 7 nucleotides match TRBD1. J lost 1 base, V lost 4 bases, and 6 bases had no gene match. Germline assignment: CDR1 MNHNY and CDR2 SVGAGI (reference sequence). CDR3 size: 15 residues. The DNA of the CDR3 is TGTGCCAGCAGTTCACAGGGGCCAGGGAACACTGAAGCTTTCTTT. Protein sequence: CASSSQGPGNTEAFF.